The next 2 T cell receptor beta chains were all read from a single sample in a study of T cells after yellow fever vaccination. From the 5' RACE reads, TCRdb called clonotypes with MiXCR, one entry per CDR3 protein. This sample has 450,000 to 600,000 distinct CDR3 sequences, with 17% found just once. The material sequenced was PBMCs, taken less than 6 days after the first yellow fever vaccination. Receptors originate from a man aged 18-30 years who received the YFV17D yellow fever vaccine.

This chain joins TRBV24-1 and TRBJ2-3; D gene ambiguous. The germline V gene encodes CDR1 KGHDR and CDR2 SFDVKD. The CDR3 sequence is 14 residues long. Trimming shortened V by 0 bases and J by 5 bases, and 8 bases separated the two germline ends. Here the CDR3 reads CATSDLRVGDTQYF. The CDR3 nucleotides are TGTGCCACCAGTGATTTGCGAGTTGGAGATACGCAGTATTTT.

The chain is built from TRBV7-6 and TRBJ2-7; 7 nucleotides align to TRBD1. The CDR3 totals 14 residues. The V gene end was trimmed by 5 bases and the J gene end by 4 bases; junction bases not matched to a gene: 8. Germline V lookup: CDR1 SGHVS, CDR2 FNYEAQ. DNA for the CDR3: TGTGCCAGCAGCCTAGAGACAGGGTTGTACGAGCAGTACTTC. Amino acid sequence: CASSLETGLYEQYF.